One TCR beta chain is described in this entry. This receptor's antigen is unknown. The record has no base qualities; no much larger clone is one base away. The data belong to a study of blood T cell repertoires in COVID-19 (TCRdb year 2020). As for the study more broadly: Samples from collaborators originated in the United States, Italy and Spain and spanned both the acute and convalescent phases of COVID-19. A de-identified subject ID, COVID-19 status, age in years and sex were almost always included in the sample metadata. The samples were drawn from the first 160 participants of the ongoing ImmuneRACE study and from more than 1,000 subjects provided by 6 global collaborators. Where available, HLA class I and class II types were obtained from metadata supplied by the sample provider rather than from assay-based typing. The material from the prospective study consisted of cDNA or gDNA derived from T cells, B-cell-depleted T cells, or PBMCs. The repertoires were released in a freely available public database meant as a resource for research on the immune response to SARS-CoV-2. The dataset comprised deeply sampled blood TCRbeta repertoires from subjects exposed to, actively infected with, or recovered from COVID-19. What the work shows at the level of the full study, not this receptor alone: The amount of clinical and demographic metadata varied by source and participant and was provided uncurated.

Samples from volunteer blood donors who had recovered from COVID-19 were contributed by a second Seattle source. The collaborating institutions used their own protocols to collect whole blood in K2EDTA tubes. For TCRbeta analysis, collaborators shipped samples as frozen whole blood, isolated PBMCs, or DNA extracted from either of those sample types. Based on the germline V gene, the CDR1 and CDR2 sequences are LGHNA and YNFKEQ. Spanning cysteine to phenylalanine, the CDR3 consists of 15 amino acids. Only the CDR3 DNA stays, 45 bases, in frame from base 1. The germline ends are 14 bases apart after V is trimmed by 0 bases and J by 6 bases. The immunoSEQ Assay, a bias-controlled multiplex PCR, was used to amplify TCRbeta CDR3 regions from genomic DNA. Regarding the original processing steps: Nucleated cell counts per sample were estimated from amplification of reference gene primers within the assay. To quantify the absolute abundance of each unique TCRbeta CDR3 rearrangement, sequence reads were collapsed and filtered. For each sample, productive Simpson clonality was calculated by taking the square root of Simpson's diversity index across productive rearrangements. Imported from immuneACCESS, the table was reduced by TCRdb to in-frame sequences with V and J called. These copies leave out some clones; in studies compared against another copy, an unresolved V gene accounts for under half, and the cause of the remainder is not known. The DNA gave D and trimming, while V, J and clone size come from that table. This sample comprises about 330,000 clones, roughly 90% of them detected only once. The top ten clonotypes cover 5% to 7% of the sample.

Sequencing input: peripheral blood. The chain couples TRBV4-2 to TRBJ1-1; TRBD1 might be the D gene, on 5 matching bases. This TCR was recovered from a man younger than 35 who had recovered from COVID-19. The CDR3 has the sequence CASSQDRGRVAEAFF. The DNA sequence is TGTGCCAGCAGCCAAGATCGGGGGAGAGTAGCTGAAGCTTTCTTT.